This entry lists 12 T cell receptor beta chains sequenced from one sample in a study of blood T cell repertoires in COVID-19. Sequencing was performed with immunoSEQ multiplex PCR; in TCRdb, only in-frame clones are kept and a portion is missing. This table has about 350,000 clones, about 87% appearing once. Sequenced sample: peripheral blood. The receptors stem from a woman aged 50 to 60 with COVID-19, enrolled during active disease.

The genes are TRBV4-3 and TRBJ2-3, with 8 bases that match TRBD1. There are 17 residues in the CDR3. V shed 0 bases and J 4 bases; nucleotides not matched to a gene: 9. In germline, CDR1 is LGHNA, CDR2 YSLEER. The CDR3 loop reads CASSQDQAGGRADTQYF. In DNA, the CDR3 is TGCGCCAGCAGCCAAGATCAGGCAGGGGGCAGGGCAGATACGCAGTATTTT.

This clone was observed once. V usage is TRBV27 and J usage is TRBJ2-7, with 11 bases aligning to TRBD2. Germline V gene sequence: CDR1 MNHEY, CDR2 SMNVEV (reference sequence). The CDR3 covers 19 residues. With V trimmed by 0 bases and J by 2 bases, 12 bases remained unmatched. CDR3 sequence (DNA): TGTGCCAGCAGTTTATCGGGGTTTAGCGGGAGGGCCCCCCCCTACGAGCAGTACTTC. Protein sequence: CASSLSGFSGRAPPYEQYF.

A single count supports this clone. The chain has TRBV5-5 and TRBJ2-1; 9 nucleotides agree with TRBD1. The CDR3 runs 17 residues. In germline, CDR1 is SGHKS, CDR2 YYEKEE (reference sequence). V shed 4 bases, J shed 9 bases, and the junction held 17 bases outside the gene matches. DNA for the CDR3: TGTGCCAGCAGCGTCAATGCCTGGGACAGGGCGGCGGGTGAGCAGTTCTTC. Its translation: CASSVNAWDRAAGEQFF.

This clone has more than one count but fewer than ten. V is TRBV5-1 and J is TRBJ2-2; 15 bases are shared with TRBD2. Germline V lookup: CDR1 SGHRS, CDR2 YFSETQ. V trimming: 2 bases; J trimming: 9 bases; junction bases outside the gene matches: 11. This CDR3 has 18 amino acids. CDR3 DNA sequence: TGCGCCAGCAGCTTTTATCCCCCGGGACTAGCGGGGGGACGGGAGCTGTTTTTT. It codes for CASSFYPPGLAGGRELFF. Using reference TRBV5-1 and TRBJ2-2 for the parts outside the CDR3, the full variable domain is KAGVTQTPRYLIKTRGQQVTLSCSPISGHRSVSWYQQTPGQGLQFLFEYFSETQRNKGNFPGRFSGRQFSNSRSEMNVSTLELGDSALYLCASSFYPPGLAGGRELFFGEGSRLTVL.

V gene TRBV5-1 combines with J gene TRBJ1-1; TRBD1 matches 7 bases. The CDR3 spans 17 residues. V trimming: 3 bases; J trimming: 0 bases; junction bases outside the gene matches: 11. CDR1 and CDR2 from the germline V gene are SGHRS and YFSETQ. This chain's CDR3 is CASSSPQGVLMNTEAFF. CDR3 bases: TGCGCCAGCAGCTCGCCTCAGGGGGTACTAATGAACACTGAAGCTTTCTTT.

This clone occurred a few times. This chain connects TRBV30 to TRBJ2-2; no reliable D call. The CDR3 is 11 amino acids. V was trimmed by 0 bases and J by 7 bases, leaving 3 bases between them. Per germline, CDR1 GTSNPN and CDR2 SVGIG (reference sequence). CDR3 region: CAWSVLGELFF. DNA of the CDR3: TGTGCCTGGAGTGTACTCGGGGAGCTGTTTTTT.

The chain uses TRBV6-6 and TRBJ1-1, with D perhaps matching TRBD1 (6 bases). The CDR3 is 14 amino acids. V shed 6 bases and J shed 1 base, with 12 bases lying between them. Germline assignment: CDR1 MNHNY and CDR2 SVGAGI (reference sequence). As DNA, the CDR3 is TGTGCCAGCAGCCCACCGGGACAGAACACTGAAGCTTTCTTT. Translating it yields CASSPPGQNTEAFF.

This chain links TRBV5-1 with TRBJ1-1; D unclear. This CDR3 is built from 13 residues. The germline V and J ends were trimmed by 0 bases and 5 bases, with 8 bases remaining between them. Germline CDR1 reads SGHRS; CDR2 reads YFSETQ. This CDR3 is CASSLVSLTEAFF. The CDR3 coding sequence is TGCGCCAGCAGCTTGGTCTCTTTGACTGAAGCTTTCTTT.

This clone has only one observation. This sequence joins TRBV7-3 and TRBJ2-1, with 14 bases identical to TRBD2. Germline assignment: CDR1 SGHTA and CDR2 FQGTGA. V dropped 5 bases and J dropped 4; count of bases not matched to a gene: 16. The CDR3 spans 20 residues. The CDR3 DNA reads TGTGCCAGCAGCAACGGGACTAGCGGGAGCACTTGGGGGGTTTACAATGAGCAGTTCTTC. Translating gives CASSNGTSGSTWGVYNEQFF.

The chain joins TRBV9 to TRBJ2-3; 8 bases agree with TRBD2. V shed 2 bases, J shed 4 bases, and the junction held 6 bases outside the gene matches. Per germline, CDR1 SGDLS and CDR2 YYNGEE. The CDR3 loop spans 15 amino acids. DNA of the CDR3: TGTGCCAGCAGCGTTCAAGCGGGAGTCGCAGATACGCAGTATTTT. Translating it yields CASSVQAGVADTQYF.

The chain combines TRBV18 with TRBJ2-7; TRBD2 agrees at 8 bases. The germline CDR1 and CDR2 sequences are KGHSH and LQKENI. The ends lost 3 bases at V and 7 bases at J; junction bases unmatched: 8. The CDR3 is 14 amino acids. The DNA of the CDR3 is TGTGCCAGCTCACCTGAGACCCCGGGGGGGGAGCAGTACTTC. Translated, it gives CASSPETPGGEQYF.

The gene calls are TRBV5-5 and TRBJ1-2, with 9 bases aligning to TRBD1. Trimming removed 2 bases from V and 7 bases from J; junction bases left unmatched: 9. This CDR3 region has 15 residues. Germline CDR1 reads SGHKS; CDR2 reads YYEKEE (reference sequence). The chain's CDR3 is CASSFQGQGSRGYTF. DNA of the CDR3: TGTGCCAGCAGCTTTCAGGGACAGGGTTCTCGTGGCTACACCTTC.